The clone carrying this T cell receptor beta chain showed up many times. This CDR3 has 15 residues. Germline V lookup: CDR1 MDHEN, CDR2 SYDVKM. Trimming removed 2 bases from V and 9 bases from J, with 14 bases in between. The data originate from a study of T cell repertoires in cytomegalovirus infection. TCRdb re-analysed the reads in MiXCR, keeping a single row per CDR3 protein. The data show 200,000 to 300,000 distinct CDR3 sequences, with approximately 9.2% seen just once and roughly 16% held by the top ten. This TCR was sampled from a human donor in good health (CMV status not recorded). Some clones in this sample may be carry-over from other donors' samples. The V gene is TRBV28, the J gene TRBJ1-6; D is unresolved. Material: PBMCs. The CDR3 is CASSLLGGKVSPLHF. The CDR3 bases are TGTGCCAGCAGTTTACTGGGAGGGAAAGTTTCACCCCTCCACTTT.